What follows is one T cell receptor beta chain and its context. The sample is drawn from a study of T-cell reconstitution after alpha-beta-depleted transplantation in children. Unique molecular identifiers were incorporated when the TCRbeta library was constructed. TCRdb re-called the PCR reads with MiXCR, one entry per CDR3 protein. Among some 400,000 distinct CDR3 sequences listed, 20% were seen once. The starting material was PBMCs from the stem cell graft donor, obtained from the stem cell graft. The TCR originated in a human donor who donated a stem cell graft to a child with acute myeloid leukemia.

Here the CDR3 reads CASSSRTKNIQYF. CDR3 in DNA: TGTGCCAGCAGTTCTAGGACGAAAAACATTCAGTACTTC. This chain joins TRBV28 and TRBJ2-4; the D is unclear. Trimming shortened V by 4 bases and J by 4 bases, and 8 bases separated the two germline ends. Germline CDR1 and CDR2: MDHEN and SYDVKM. This CDR3 comprises 13 residues.